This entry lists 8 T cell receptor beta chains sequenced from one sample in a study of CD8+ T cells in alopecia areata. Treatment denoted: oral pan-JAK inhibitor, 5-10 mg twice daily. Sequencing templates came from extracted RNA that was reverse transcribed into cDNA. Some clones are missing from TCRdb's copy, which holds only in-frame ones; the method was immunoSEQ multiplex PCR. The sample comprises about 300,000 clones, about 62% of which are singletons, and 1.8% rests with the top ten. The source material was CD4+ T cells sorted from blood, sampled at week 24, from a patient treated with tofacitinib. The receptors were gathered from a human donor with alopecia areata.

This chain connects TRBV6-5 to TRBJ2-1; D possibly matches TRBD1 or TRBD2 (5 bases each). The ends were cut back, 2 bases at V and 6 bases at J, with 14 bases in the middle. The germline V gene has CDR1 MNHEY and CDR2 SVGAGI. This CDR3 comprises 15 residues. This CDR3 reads CASSYRGNAGNEQFF. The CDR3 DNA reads TGTGCCAGCAGTTACCGGGGCAATGCGGGCAATGAGCAGTTCTTC.

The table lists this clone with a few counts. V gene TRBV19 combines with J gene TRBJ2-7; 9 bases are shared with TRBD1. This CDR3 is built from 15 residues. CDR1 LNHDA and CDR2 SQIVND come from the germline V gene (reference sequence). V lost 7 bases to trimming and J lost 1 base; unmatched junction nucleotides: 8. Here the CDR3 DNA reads TGTGCCAGTACCCCCGGGGGACAGGGATCCTACGAGCAGTACTTC. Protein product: CASTPGGQGSYEQYF.

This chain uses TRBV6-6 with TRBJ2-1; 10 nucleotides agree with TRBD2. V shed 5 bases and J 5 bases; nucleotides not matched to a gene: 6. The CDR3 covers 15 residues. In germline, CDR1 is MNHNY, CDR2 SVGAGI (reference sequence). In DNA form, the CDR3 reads TGTGCCAGCAGTACTTTAGCGGGGGGCCACAATGAGCAGTTCTTC. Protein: CASSTLAGGHNEQFF.

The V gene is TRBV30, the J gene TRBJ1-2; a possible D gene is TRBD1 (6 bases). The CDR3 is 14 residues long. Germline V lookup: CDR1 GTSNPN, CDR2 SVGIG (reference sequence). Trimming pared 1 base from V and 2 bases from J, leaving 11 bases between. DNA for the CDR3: TGTGCCTGGAGTGGTTACAGGGAGAACTATGGCTACACCTTC. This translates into CAWSGYRENYGYTF.

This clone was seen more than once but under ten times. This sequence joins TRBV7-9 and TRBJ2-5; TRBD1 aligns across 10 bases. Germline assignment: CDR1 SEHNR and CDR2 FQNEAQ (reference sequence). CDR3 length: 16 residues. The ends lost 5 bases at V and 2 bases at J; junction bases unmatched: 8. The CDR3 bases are TGTGCCAGCAGCCTGGGACAGGGGCGCGCGCAAGAGACCCAGTACTTC. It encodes CASSLGQGRAQETQYF.

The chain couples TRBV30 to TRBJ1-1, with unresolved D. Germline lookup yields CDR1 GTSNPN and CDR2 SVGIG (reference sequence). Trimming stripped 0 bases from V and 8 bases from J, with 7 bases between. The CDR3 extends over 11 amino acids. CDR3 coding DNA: TGTGCCTGGAGTGTCGCCGGGGAAGCTTTCTTT. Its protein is CAWSVAGEAFF.

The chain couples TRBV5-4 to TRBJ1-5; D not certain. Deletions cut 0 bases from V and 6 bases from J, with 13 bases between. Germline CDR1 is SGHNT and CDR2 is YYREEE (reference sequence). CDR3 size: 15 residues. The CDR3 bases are TGTGCCAGCAGCTTGGATTTAAGGAGGGTTCAGCCCCAGCATTTT. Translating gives CASSLDLRRVQPQHF.

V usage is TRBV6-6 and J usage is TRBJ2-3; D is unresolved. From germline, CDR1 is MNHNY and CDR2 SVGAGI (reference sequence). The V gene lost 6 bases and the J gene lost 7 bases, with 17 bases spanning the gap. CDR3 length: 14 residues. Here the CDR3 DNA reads TGTGCCAGCAGCATCAGGACCGCCTCCTATACGCAGTATTTT. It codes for CASSIRTASYTQYF.